The sequence of this TCR beta chain was determined in a study of T-cell memory formation after mild COVID-19. The study's findings and limits: Pre-infection memory carried some responding clones, suggesting that cross-reactive memory joined.

Trimming removed 5 bases from V and 12 bases from J, with 17 bases in between. CDR1 and CDR2 from the germline V gene are SEHNR and FQNEAQ (reference sequence). The CDR3 sequence is 13 residues long. This clonotype was observed a handful of times. What it binds is not known. 5'RACE primed from the constant segment yielded TCR alpha and TCR beta cDNA libraries bearing sample barcodes and UMIs. TCRdb reanalysed the 5' RACE reads using MiXCR and keeps one entry per CDR3 protein. This sample has around 340,000 distinct CDR3 sequences, with over 10% found just once. This receptor was taken from a man between 18 and 35 years old who had mild COVID-19 (a few samples of this study predate the infection). Cell type and time point are not known. The sequenced material came from PBMCs or a T cell subset sorted from them (not recorded which). The V gene is TRBV7-9, the J gene TRBJ2-1, with TRBD1 as a possible D gene (5 bases). This chain's CDR3 is CASSPRAGKGQFF. CDR3 sequence (DNA): TGTGCCAGCAGCCCAAGGGCAGGGAAGGGGCAGTTCTTC.